This T cell receptor (beta chain) appears in the sequencing data of a study of T-cell reconstitution after alpha-beta-depleted transplantation in children (dated by TCRdb to 2016 to 2017). Regarding the research as a whole: T-cell immune reconstitution after TCRalphabeta/CD19-depleted allogeneic hematopoietic cell transplantation in children was quantitatively tracked in the study by means of TCR repertoire profiling.

Cut back by 3 bases and 2 bases, the V and J ends lie 4 bases apart. The CDR3 goes from the cysteine to the phenylalanine over 11 residues. Only the CDR3 portion is preserved as DNA: 33 bases, with reading frame beginning at the first base. The germline V gene (reference sequence) supplies CDR1 DFQATT and CDR2 SNEGSKA. Read against the paper, the sample's treatment or condition label means: allogeneic hematopoietic cell transplantation with graft depleted of TCRalphabeta T cells and CD19 B cells. The transplant recipients were children given TCRalphabeta/CD19-depleted allogeneic hematopoietic cell grafts. This clonotype was counted a few times. The clone's antigen remains unknown. No per-base quality is available; no much larger clone lies one base away. The protocol used for the library was PCR. Reads for this sample came from an Illumina HiSeq 2500. TCR library preparation used molecular barcoding, with unique molecular identifiers applied to normalize quantification of the TCRbeta repertoire. The public reads were reprocessed in TCRdb via fastp at Q25 and MiXCR, keeping in-frame beta chains. Every entry covers one CDR3 protein and lists the most common genes and DNA from its rows. This sample holds around 960,000 distinct CDR3 sequences; about 29% were observed only once. Jointly, the top ten make up over 25% of the sample.

General findings and caveats noted by the study authors: Apparently early alphabetaT-cell count recovery about two months after transplant reportedly relied on only several hundred rapidly expanded clones derived from non-depleted graft cells. In some patients, the high TCRbeta diversity seen at day 60 was put down to recipient T cells and intrathymic progenitors that had survived conditioning. Hyperexpanded clone frequencies declined over subsequent months; after one year, T-cell counts and TCRbeta diversity were mostly attributed to newly produced T cells.

The receptor's source is a boy under two years old who had a stem cell transplant for SCID, so the T cells may come from the graft donor. The sequence is built from TRBV20-1 and TRBJ1-2; the D gene identity is not certain. The sequencing used PBMCs, mostly from graft donor cells, collected 360 days after TCRalphabeta/CD19-depleted stem cell transplant. In nucleotides, the sequence is TGCAGTGCTAGGGAGAACTATGGCTACACCTTC. Its protein reads: CSARENYGYTF.